What follows are 23 T cell receptor beta chains derived from one specimen sequenced in a study of T-cell reconstitution after alpha-beta-depleted transplantation in children. The TCRbeta library incorporated unique molecular identifiers. TCRdb re-analysed the PCR reads in MiXCR, keeping a single row per CDR3 protein. Found here are hundreds of thousands of distinct CDR3 sequences, around 9.6% of them singletons; the top ten hold about 9.4%. The specimen comprised PBMCs from the stem cell graft donor, sampled from the stem cell graft. The receptors stem from a human donor who donated a stem cell graft to a child with SCID.

This clonotype was detected only once. This rearrangement joins TRBV3-1 to TRBJ2-7; D unclear. From germline, CDR1 is LGHDT and CDR2 YNNKEL (reference sequence). V was shortened by 2 bases and J by 0 bases, with 17 bases between the two germline ends. The CDR3 is 17 amino acids. Here the CDR3 reads CASSQFRRDTGSYEQYF. In DNA form, the CDR3 reads TGTGCCAGCAGCCAATTTCGACGAGACACGGGCTCCTACGAGCAGTACTTC.

Turning to this clonotype: This could be a read error, since a much larger clone is one nucleotide away. V gene TRBV12-3 or TRBV12-4 combines with J gene TRBJ2-3; D gene uncertain. The DNA end is more similar to TRBJ1-5, so the J call may be wrong. The CDR3 contains 14 residues. CDR3 coding DNA: TGTGCCAGCAGTTTTGCTCTAGGAGCAGATACGCAGCATTTT. Translating gives CASSFALGADTQHF.

The chain uses TRBV6-1 and TRBJ2-1, with 8 positions matching TRBD2. The germline CDR1 and CDR2 sequences are MNHNS and SASEGT. The CDR3 totals 17 residues. J gave up 5 bases and V 1 base, and 10 bases lay outside the gene matches. In DNA form, the CDR3 reads TGTGCCAGCAGTGAAGTTCTAAGCGGGGGAAATAACAATGAGCAGTTCTTC. It codes for CASSEVLSGGNNNEQFF.

The gene calls are TRBV7-2 and TRBJ1-2, with a possible D match to TRBD1 (6 bases). Germline CDR1 SGHTA, CDR2 FQGNSA. The CDR3 length is 16 residues. Trimming stripped 5 bases from V and 2 bases from J, with 18 bases between. CDR3 DNA sequence: TGTGCCAGCAGCCCCTGGGGGGGGGGACACAACTATGGCTACACCTTC. Its protein is CASSPWGGGHNYGYTF.

V gene TRBV29-1 combines with J gene TRBJ1-4; no definite D call. Germline CDR1 reads SQVTM; CDR2 reads ANQGSEA. V gave up 8 bases and J gave up 0 bases, with 13 bases separating them. CDR3 length: 14 residues. This CDR3 reads CSIPGSTTNEKLFF. Here the CDR3 DNA reads TGCAGCATCCCCGGGTCAACAACTAATGAAAAACTGTTTTTT.

This clonotype has ten or more counts. The chain joins TRBV5-8 to TRBJ2-3; D call uncertain. Germline-derived CDR1 and CDR2 are SGHTS and YDEGEE. CDR3 length: 12 amino acids. V lost 5 bases and J lost 6, with 10 bases in between. The CDR3 bases are TGTGCCAGCAGATGGACCGTGGATACGCAGTATTTT. Translation: CASRWTVDTQYF.

This clonotype was detected many times. The chain employs TRBV5-1 and TRBJ2-3; tentatively, D is TRBD1 (6 bases). Trimming left V 0 bases short and J 1 base short, with 9 bases between. Germline CDR1 reads SGHRS; CDR2 reads YFSETQ. This CDR3 is built from 15 residues. The CDR3 DNA reads as TGCGCCAGCAGCTTGGAGGGGGTCGGCACAGATACGCAGTATTTT. Amino acids: CASSLEGVGTDTQYF.

The V gene is TRBV19, the J gene TRBJ1-2, with 7 nucleotides matching TRBD1. The J segment lost 5 bases and the V segment lost 4 bases, leaving 7 bases of the junction unmatched. Germline values: CDR1 LNHDA, CDR2 SQIVND (reference sequence). The CDR3 is 14 residues long. The CDR3 nucleotides are TGTGCCAGTAGTAGCGGGACAGCCTTTTATGGCTACACCTTC. Protein product: CASSSGTAFYGYTF.

This clonotype was seen repeatedly, ten times or more. V gene TRBV4-1 combines with J gene TRBJ2-1; D is unclear. The V and J ends lost 2 bases and 10 bases respectively, with 15 bases between them. The germline CDR1 and CDR2 sequences are MGHRA and YSYEKL. CDR3 length: 14 residues. CDR3 sequence: CASSQLGSLGEQFF. The CDR3 region has the DNA TGCGCCAGCAGCCAACTGGGATCGCTGGGGGAGCAGTTCTTC.

The chain combines TRBV20-1 with TRBJ1-2; 8 nucleotides align to TRBD1. The CDR3 consists of 15 residues. V was pared by 0 bases and J by 5 bases, with 8 bases of the junction left unmatched. Germline-derived CDR1 and CDR2 are DFQATT and SNEGSKA (reference sequence). The CDR3 is CSARDSQGGWYGYTF. The CDR3, as DNA: TGCAGTGCTAGAGATTCACAGGGGGGATGGTATGGCTACACCTTC.

This sequence joins TRBV5-1 and TRBJ2-2, with 8 bases aligning to TRBD1. CDR3 length: 16 amino acids. V was clipped by 0 bases and J by 0 bases; unmatched bases: 1. CDR1 is SGHRS, CDR2 YFSETQ, per germline. The CDR3 coding sequence is TGCGCCAGCAGCTTGGCACAGGGGGCGAACACCGGGGAGCTGTTTTTT. It is translated as CASSLAQGANTGELFF.

The chain employs TRBV13 and TRBJ1-1; a possible D gene is TRBD1 (5 bases). Between the trimmed V and J ends, which lost 1 base and 0 bases, there was a span of 12 bases. Germline loops: CDR1 PRHDT, CDR2 FYEKMQ (reference sequence). The CDR3 has 16 amino acids. Here the CDR3 DNA reads TGTGCCAGCAGCTTAGACCGGGACCTGGTGAACACTGAAGCTTTCTTT. This translates into CASSLDRDLVNTEAFF.

This clonotype was recorded at least ten times. This chain uses TRBV3-1 with TRBJ1-1; 9 nucleotides agree with TRBD1. V dropped 4 bases and J dropped 1; count of bases not matched to a gene: 4. Per the germline V gene, CDR1 is LGHDT and CDR2 is YNNKEL (reference sequence). The CDR3 is 15 amino acids. The CDR3 DNA reads TGTGCCAGCAGCCGAAGGGACAGGGCGAACACTGAAGCTTTCTTT. Translating it yields CASSRRDRANTEAFF.

V gene TRBV5-1 combines with J gene TRBJ1-1; D ambiguous. The CDR3 is 13 amino acids. Germline V gene data show CDR1 as SGHRS and CDR2 as YFSETQ. V gave up 4 bases and J gave up 5 bases, with 12 bases separating them. This CDR3 reads CASSGAEVTEAFF. The CDR3 region has the DNA TGCGCCAGCAGCGGCGCCGAGGTGACTGAAGCTTTCTTT.

The CDR3 bases are TGTGCCAGCCGACCTGAGGGGGAGTCCGGGGAGCTGTTTTTT. Translation: CASRPEGESGELFF. This chain links TRBV7-9 with TRBJ2-2; possibly TRBD1 for D (6 bases). This CDR3 comprises 14 residues. V was trimmed by 8 bases and J by 6 bases, leaving 16 bases between them. Germline V CDR1 and CDR2: SEHNR, FQNEAQ (reference sequence). Complete variable domain (other parts from reference TRBV7-9 and TRBJ2-2): DTGVSQNPRHKITKRGQNVTFRCDPISEHNRLYWYRQTLGQGPEFLTYFQNEAQLEKSRLLSDRFSAERPKGSFSTLEIQRTEQGDSAMYLCASRPEGESGELFFGEGSRLTVL.

The rearrangement links TRBV7-8 to TRBJ2-2; the D is unclear. There are 14 residues in the CDR3. CDR1 is SGHVS, CDR2 FQNEAQ, per germline. V was shortened by 0 bases and J by 1 base, with 3 bases between the two germline ends. The CDR3: CASSLAMNTGELFF. The CDR3 DNA follows: TGTGCCAGCAGCTTAGCCATGAACACCGGGGAGCTGTTTTTT.

This clonotype was seen only a few times. The chain combines TRBV15 with TRBJ2-5, with D unclear. The germline gives CDR1 LNHNV, CDR2 YYDKDF (reference sequence). This CDR3 comprises 14 residues. Trimming removed 2 bases from V and 3 bases from J, with 10 bases in between. The CDR3 DNA follows: TGTGCCACCAGCAGATCCCCCGCGGAAGAGACCCAGTACTTC. Its protein is CATSRSPAEETQYF.

This clonotype was picked up many times. The J gene is TRBJ2-4, the V gene TRBV20-1, with 8 nucleotides matching TRBD1. V lost 5 bases, J lost 2 bases, and 17 bases stayed unmatched. CDR3 length equals 18 residues. Germline lookup yields CDR1 DFQATT and CDR2 SNEGSKA (reference sequence). CDR3 amino acids: CSALPRQGSPISKNIQYF. For the CDR3, the DNA is TGCAGTGCTCTTCCGAGACAGGGGTCCCCTATTTCCAAAAACATTCAGTACTTC.

The chain uses TRBV9 and TRBJ1-5, with D perhaps matching TRBD1 (6 bases). The CDR3 is made up of 15 amino acids. The germline V gene encodes CDR1 SGDLS and CDR2 YYNGEE. V lost 0 bases to trimming and J lost 11 bases, with 18 bases between them. CDR3 DNA sequence: TGTGCCAGCAGCGTAGGGGACACCCCCCTCCAGGCCCAGCATTTT. It is translated as CASSVGDTPLQAQHF.

This chain connects TRBV7-8 to TRBJ1-1, with D possibly TRBD1 on 5 matching bases. Per the germline V gene, CDR1 is SGHVS and CDR2 is FQNEAQ. This CDR3 region has 15 residues. V lost 0 bases and J lost 4, with 12 bases in between. CDR3 nucleotide sequence: TGTGCCAGCAGCTTAGCGGGCGTGGGGGTCACTGAAGCTTTCTTT. As protein: CASSLAGVGVTEAFF.

Ten or more counts support this clonotype. V and J are TRBV20-1 and TRBJ2-7; 10 nucleotides line up with TRBD1. The V and J ends lost 6 bases and 1 base, in that order; junction bases with no gene match: 6. The CDR3 loop spans 14 amino acids. CDR1 and CDR2 from the germline V gene are DFQATT and SNEGSKA (reference sequence). CDR3 DNA: TGCAGTGCAAATGACAGGGGGCTGTCCTACGAGCAGTACTTC. Encoded protein: CSANDRGLSYEQYF.

This clonotype was picked up many times. The chain has TRBV2 and TRBJ1-5, with D tentatively TRBD1 (6 bases). This CDR3 is built from 14 residues. V was clipped by 6 bases and J by 5 bases, with 14 bases between them. Germline CDR1 and CDR2: SNHLY and FYNNEI. CDR3 bases: TGTGCCAGCAGGCTACAGGGAATCGATCAGCCCCAGCATTTT. This translates into CASRLQGIDQPQHF.

In DNA, the CDR3 is TGTGCCAGCAGCTTGTCCTCCGGAGCTGGAAACACCATATATTTT. Its protein is CASSLSSGAGNTIYF. This chain links TRBV7-6 with TRBJ1-3, with no clear D. Germline assignment: CDR1 SGHVS and CDR2 FNYEAQ. The CDR3 runs 15 residues. V dropped 3 bases and J dropped 2 bases, with 11 bases sitting between them.